This TCR beta chain came from a study of shared clonotypes between healthy human individuals. Study results and limitations: Sample collection involved blood only; tissue repertoires are likely different. Larger estimated richness was generally seen in naive subsets than in memory subsets. Shared across a few donors were around 5% of the naive CD4 clonotypes. The generation probabilities recorded for non-shared clonotypes fell below those of clonotypes shared by all four donors.

As concerns this clone: Antigen unknown.

The assay was immunoSEQ multiplex PCR, and TCRdb's table has in-frame clones only and misses some. The sample comprises some 1,400,000 clones, about 96% of which are singletons, and 0.95% to 1.5% rests with the top ten. This TCR derives from a man aged 25-40 years in good health. Sequencing was done on a sample of naive CD4+ T cells sorted from blood. The subset is: CD45RA+ positively selected.

The CDR3 loop is CASSPVGGGGLETQYF. CDR3 DNA sequence: TGTGCCAGCAGCCCCGTGGGAGGAGGAGGGCTGGAGACCCAGTACTTC. The rearrangement uses TRBV7-8 and TRBJ2-5, with a tentative D call TRBD2 (6 bases). V lost 5 bases and J lost 5, with 21 bases in between. This CDR3 region has 16 residues. CDR1 SGHVS and CDR2 FQNEAQ come from the germline V gene.